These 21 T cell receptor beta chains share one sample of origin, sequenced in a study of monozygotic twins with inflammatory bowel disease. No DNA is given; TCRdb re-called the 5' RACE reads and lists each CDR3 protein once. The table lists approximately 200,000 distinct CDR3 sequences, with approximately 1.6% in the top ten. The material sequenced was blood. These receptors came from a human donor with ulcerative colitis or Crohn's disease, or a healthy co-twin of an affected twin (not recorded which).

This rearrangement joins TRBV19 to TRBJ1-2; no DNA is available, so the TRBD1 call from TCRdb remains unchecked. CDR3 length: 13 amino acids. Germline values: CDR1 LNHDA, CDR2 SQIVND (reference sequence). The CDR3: CASSPAPNYGYTF.

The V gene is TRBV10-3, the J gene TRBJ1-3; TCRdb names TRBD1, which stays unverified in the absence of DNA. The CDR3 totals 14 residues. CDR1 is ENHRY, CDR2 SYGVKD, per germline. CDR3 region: CATGGLSSGNTIYF.

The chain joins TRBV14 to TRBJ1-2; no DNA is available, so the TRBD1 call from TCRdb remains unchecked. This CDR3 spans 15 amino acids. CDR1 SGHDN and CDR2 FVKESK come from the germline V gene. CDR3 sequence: CASSQAGQGSRGYTF.

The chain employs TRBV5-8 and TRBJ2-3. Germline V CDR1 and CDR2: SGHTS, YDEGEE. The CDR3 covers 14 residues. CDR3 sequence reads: CASSDAVSTDTQYF.

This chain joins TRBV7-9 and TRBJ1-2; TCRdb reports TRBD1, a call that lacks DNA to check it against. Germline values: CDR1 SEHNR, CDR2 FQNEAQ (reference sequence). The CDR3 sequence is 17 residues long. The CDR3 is CASRLMGQGARSASYTF.

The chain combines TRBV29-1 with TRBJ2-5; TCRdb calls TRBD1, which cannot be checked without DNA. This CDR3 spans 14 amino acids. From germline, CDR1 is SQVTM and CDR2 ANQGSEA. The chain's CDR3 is CSVDRGVTQETQYF.

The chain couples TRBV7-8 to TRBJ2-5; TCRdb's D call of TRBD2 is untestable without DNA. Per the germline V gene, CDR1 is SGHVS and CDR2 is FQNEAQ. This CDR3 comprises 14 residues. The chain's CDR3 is CASSKQGLQETQYF.

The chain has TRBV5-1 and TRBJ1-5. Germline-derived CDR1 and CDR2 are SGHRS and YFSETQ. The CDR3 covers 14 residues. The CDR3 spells CASSLVPGEQPQHF. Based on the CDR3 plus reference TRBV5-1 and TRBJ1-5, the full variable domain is KAGVTQTPRYLIKTRGQQVTLSCSPISGHRSVSWYQQTPGQGLQFLFEYFSETQRNKGNFPGRFSGRQFSNSRSEMNVSTLELGDSALYLCASSLVPGEQPQHFGDGTRLSIL.

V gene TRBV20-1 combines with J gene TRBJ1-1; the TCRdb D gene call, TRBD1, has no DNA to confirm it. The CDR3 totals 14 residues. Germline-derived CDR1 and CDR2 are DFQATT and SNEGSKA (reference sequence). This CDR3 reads CSARSGGRTSEAFF.

The CDR3 is CASSVADRQGPF. This chain connects TRBV7-9 to TRBJ1-1; the TRBD1 assignment by TCRdb is unverifiable without DNA. CDR1 is SEHNR and CDR2 is FQNEAQ in the germline V gene (reference sequence). The CDR3 loop spans 12 amino acids.

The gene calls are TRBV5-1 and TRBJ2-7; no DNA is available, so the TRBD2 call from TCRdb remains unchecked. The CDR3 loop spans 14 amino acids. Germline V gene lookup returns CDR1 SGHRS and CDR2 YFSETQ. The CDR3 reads CASSLEGLTYEQYF.

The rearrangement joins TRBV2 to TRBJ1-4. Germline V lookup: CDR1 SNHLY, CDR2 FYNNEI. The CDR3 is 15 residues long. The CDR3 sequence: CASSLKDSGGEKLFF.

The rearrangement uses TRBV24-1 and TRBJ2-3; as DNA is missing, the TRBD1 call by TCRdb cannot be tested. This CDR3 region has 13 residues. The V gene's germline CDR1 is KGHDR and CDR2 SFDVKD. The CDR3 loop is CATSVTGRDTQYF.

The CDR3 sequence: CASSHQGIVKETQYF. J is TRBJ2-5 and V is TRBV7-8; TCRdb's D call, TRBD1, is unchecked because there is no DNA. The CDR3 sequence is 15 residues long. Germline V gene lookup returns CDR1 SGHVS and CDR2 FQNEAQ.

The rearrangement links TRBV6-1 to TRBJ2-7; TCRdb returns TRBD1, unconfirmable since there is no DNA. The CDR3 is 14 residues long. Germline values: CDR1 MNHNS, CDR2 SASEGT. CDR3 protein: CASTRDSNSYEQYF.

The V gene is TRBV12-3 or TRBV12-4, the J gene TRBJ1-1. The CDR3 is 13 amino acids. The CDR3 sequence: CASSFSRNTEAFF.

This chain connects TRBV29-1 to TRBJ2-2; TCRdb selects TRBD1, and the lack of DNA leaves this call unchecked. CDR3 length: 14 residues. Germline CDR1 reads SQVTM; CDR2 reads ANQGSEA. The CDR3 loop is CSAVQTGGTGELFF.

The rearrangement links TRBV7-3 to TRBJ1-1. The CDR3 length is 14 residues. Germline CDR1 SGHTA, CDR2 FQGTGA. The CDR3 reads CASSLSGLNTEAFF.

CDR3 loop: CASSYSPEKSGDLFF. The chain links TRBV6-5 to TRBJ2-2. The germline V gene has CDR1 MNHEY and CDR2 SVGAGI. The CDR3 totals 15 residues.

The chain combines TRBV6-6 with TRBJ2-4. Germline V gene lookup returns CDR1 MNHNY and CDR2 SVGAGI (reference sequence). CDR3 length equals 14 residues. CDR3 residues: CASSYAAVLSIQYF.

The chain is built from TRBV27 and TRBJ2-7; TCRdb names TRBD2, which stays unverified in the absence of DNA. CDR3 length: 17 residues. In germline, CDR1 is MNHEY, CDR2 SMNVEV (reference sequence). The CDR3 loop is CASSREGGIRMSYEQYF.